This is a list of T cell receptor beta chains from one sample in a study of cytomegalovirus exposure and HLA in healthy donors. Profiling relied on immunoSEQ multiplex PCR, and the TCRdb table lists in-frame clones only, not all of them. The data contain 200,000 to 250,000 clones, approximately 88% of them seen just once; the ten biggest clones take up around 15%. The sequencing sample was made of PBMCs. These TCRs come from a woman aged 25 to 45 in good health and CMV-seropositive. Both conserved end residues are trimmed from each CDR3.

len,v_gene,CDR3aa
11,TRBV30,AWSPDSSDRVF
11,TRBV5-1,ASSLEGIGGYT
12,TRBV14,ASSQDPRHRSYT
12,TRBV29-1,SVEGVRAGETQY
12,TRBV5-1,ASSFDSPRGEQF
12,TRBV5-4,ASSLGGPIYEQY
13,TRBV5-4,ASSLEGSSYNEQF
12,TRBV6-6,ASSYSFSGQPQH
13,TRBV28,ASSLGVFGHQPQH
10,TRBV30,AWSQGYTEAF
11,TRBV12-5,ASGSNSNQPQH
17,TRBV11-2,ASSSFGGTSGVRPYEQF
15,TRBV9,ASSPYYAGGPSNEQF
12,TRBV9,ASSARQGNYGYT
10,TRBV29-1,SVETGTSEQY
13,TRBV11-3,ASSFLAPPDDEQY
14,TRBV7-8,ASSLAPGTSDDEQF
13,TRBV27,ASSISGRNTGELF
19,TRBV12-5,ASGLVLPPVTGTSRGYEQY
11,TRBV19,ASSYRGNQPQH
15,TRBV4-3,ASSQETGWSGANVLT
14,TRBV7-6,ASSFSSSGRVAEQF
13,TRBV5-1,ASSKISGGTDTQY
11,TRBV11-3,ASSFDRDETQY
12,TRBV27,ASSILSGANVLT
13,TRBV18,ASSPLGQGPREQY
10,TRBV29-1,SYSAEEETQY
11,TRBV7-2,ASSLSEQSGYT
11,TRBV25-1,ASSTANTGELF
11,TRBV15,ATSSGPGGTQF
13,TRBV9,ASSVGRALPAEQF
13,TRBV28,ASSLGQRTPHEQF
13,TRBV4-1,ASSQASVNTGELF
12,TRBV11-2,ASSLDHGVGTQY
11,TRBV19,ASSSLGQFVQY
11,TRBV27,ASRPQGNYEQF
11,TRBV9,ASSVTRGGELF
13,TRBV27,ASSLGDRLDTEAF